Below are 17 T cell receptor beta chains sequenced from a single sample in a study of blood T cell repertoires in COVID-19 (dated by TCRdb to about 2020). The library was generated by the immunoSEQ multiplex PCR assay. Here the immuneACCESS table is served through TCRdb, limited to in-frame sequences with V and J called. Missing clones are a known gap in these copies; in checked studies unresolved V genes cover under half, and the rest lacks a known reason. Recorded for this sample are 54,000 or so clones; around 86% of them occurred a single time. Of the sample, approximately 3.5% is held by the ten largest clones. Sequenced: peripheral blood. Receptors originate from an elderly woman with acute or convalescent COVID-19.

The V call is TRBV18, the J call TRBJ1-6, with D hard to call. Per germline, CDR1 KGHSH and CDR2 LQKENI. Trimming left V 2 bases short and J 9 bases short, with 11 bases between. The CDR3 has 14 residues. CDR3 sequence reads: CASSPASLISPLHF. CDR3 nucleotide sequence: TGTGCCAGCTCACCAGCGAGTCTGATTTCACCCCTCCACTTT.

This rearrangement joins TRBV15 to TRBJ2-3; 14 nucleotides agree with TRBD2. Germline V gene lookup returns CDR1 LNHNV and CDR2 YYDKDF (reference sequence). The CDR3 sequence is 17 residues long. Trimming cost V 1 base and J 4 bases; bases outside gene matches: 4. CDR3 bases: TGTGCCACCAGCAGAGGACTAGCGGGGGGGCTCGCAGATACGCAGTATTTT. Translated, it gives CATSRGLAGGLADTQYF.

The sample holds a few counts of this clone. The CDR3 DNA sequence: TGTGCCAGCAGCCGTAACAATGAGCAGTTCTTC. Encoded protein: CASSRNNEQFF. The chain couples TRBV7-9 to TRBJ2-1; the D is unclear. CDR3 length: 11 amino acids. Germline values: CDR1 SEHNR, CDR2 FQNEAQ (reference sequence). V was trimmed by 5 bases and J by 5 bases, leaving 4 bases between them.

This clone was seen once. CDR3 in DNA: TGTGCCAGCAGCTTAATGACAGGGCAAGAGACCCAGTACTTC. This codes for CASSLMTGQETQYF. The gene calls are TRBV7-9 and TRBJ2-5; 7 bases map to TRBD1. The CDR3 runs 14 residues. Per germline, CDR1 SEHNR and CDR2 FQNEAQ (reference sequence). V gave up 2 bases and J gave up 2 bases; unmatched junction bases: 2.

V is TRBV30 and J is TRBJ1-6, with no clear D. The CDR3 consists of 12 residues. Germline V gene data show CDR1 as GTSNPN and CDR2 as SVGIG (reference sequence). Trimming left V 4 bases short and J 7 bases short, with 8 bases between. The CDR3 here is CAWTKENSPLHF. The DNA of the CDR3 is TGTGCCTGGACCAAGGAGAATTCACCCCTCCACTTT. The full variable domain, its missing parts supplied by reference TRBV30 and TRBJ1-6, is SQTIHQWPATLVQPVGSPLSLECTVEGTSNPNLYWYRQAAGRGLQLLFYSVGIGQISSEVPQNLSASRPQDRQFILSSKKLLLSDSGFYLCAWTKENSPLHFGNGTRLTVT.

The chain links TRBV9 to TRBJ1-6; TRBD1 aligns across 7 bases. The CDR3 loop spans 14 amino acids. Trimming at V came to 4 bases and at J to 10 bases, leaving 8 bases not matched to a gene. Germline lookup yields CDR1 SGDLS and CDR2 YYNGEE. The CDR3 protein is CASSQTGVHSPLHF. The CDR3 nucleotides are TGTGCCAGCAGCCAAACAGGGGTTCACTCACCCCTCCACTTT.

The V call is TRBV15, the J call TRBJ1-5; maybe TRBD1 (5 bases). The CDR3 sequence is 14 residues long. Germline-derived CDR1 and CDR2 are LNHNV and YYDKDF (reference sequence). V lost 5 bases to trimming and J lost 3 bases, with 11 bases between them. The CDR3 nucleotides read TGTGCCACCAGCGGGGCGGGAAACAATCAGCCCCAGCATTTT. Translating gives CATSGAGNNQPQHF.

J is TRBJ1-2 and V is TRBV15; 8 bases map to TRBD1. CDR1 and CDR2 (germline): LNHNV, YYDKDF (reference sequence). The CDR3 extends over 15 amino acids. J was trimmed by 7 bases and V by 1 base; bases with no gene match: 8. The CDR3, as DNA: TGTGCCACCAGCAGAGGGATGGACAGGGAGGGTGGCTACACCTTC. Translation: CATSRGMDREGGYTF.

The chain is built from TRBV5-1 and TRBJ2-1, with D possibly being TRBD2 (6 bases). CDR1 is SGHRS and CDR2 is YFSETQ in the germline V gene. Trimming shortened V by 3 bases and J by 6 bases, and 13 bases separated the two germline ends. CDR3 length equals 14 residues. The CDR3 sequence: CASSSGERGNEQFF. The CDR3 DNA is TGCGCCAGCAGCTCGGGAGAAAGAGGCAATGAGCAGTTCTTC.

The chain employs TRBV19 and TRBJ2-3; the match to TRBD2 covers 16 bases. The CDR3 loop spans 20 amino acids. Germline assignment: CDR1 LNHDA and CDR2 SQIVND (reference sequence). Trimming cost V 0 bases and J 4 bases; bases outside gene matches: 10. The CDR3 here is CASSIDLTGTSGRGPDTQYF. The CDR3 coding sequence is TGTGCCAGTAGTATAGACCTGACCGGGACTAGCGGGAGGGGACCAGATACGCAGTATTTT. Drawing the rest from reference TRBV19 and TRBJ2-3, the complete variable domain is DGGITQSPKYLFRKEGQNVTLSCEQNLNHDAMYWYRQDPGQGLRLIYYSQIVNDFQKGDIAEGYSVSREKKESFPLTVTSAQKNPTAFYLCASSIDLTGTSGRGPDTQYFGPGTRLTVL.

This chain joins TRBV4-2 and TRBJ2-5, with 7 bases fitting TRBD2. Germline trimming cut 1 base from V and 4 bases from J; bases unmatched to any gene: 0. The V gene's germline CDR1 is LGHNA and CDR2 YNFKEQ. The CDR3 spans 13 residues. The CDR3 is CASSQGLAETQYF. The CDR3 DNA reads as TGTGCCAGCAGCCAAGGACTAGCAGAGACCCAGTACTTC.

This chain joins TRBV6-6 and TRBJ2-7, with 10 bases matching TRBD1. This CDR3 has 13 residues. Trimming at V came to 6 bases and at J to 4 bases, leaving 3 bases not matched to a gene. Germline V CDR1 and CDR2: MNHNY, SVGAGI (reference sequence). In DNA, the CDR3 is TGTGCCAGCAGAGGGGACAGGGGTTACGAGCAGTACTTC. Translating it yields CASRGDRGYEQYF.

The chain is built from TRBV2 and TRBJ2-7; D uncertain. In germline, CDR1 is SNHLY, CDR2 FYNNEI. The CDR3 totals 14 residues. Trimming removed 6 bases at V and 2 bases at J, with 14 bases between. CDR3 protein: CASSSLGVAYEQYF. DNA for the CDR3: TGTGCCAGCAGCAGCCTAGGAGTCGCCTACGAGCAGTACTTC.

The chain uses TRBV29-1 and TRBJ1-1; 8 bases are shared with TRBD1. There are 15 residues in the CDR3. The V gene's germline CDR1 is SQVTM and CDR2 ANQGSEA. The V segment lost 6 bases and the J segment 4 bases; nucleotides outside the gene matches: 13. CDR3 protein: CSVLHFNRGGTEAFF. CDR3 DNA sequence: TGCAGCGTCCTACACTTTAACAGGGGGGGCACTGAAGCTTTCTTT.

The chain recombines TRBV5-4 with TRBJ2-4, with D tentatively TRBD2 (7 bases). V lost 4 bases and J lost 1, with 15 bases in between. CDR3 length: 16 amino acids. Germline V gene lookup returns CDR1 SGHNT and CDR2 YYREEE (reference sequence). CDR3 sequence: CASSLQGRGAKNIQYF. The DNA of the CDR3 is TGTGCCAGCAGCCTCCAGGGGCGGGGGGCCAAAAACATTCAGTACTTC.

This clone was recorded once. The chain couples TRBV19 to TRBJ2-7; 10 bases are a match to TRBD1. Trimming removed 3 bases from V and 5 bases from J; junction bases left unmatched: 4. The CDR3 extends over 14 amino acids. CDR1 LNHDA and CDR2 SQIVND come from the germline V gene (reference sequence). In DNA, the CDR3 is TGTGCCAGTAGTATTGGGACAGGGGTAGACGAGCAGTACTTC. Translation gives CASSIGTGVDEQYF.

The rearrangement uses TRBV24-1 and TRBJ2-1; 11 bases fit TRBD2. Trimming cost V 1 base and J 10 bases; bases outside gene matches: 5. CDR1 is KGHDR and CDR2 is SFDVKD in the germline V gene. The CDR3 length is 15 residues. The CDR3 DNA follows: TGTGCCACCAGTGATTTCGGTAGCGGGAGGGGGGAGCAGTTCTTC. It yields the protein CATSDFGSGRGEQFF.